This T cell receptor beta chain originates from a study of CD8 T cells in ankylosing spondylitis. Study-wide points: One TCR beta motif, made up of about 8 highly homologous variants, appeared characteristic of ankylosing spondylitis blood.

This clonotype showed up many times. Antigen specificity is unknown. V was pared by 0 bases and J by 8 bases, with 10 bases between. CDR3 length equals 13 residues. Germline V gives CDR1 LGHDT, CDR2 YNNKEL (reference sequence). As the method for making TCR beta libraries, quantitative 5'-RACE with molecular barcodes was used. Each CDR3 protein is one row after TCRdb ran MiXCR on the 5' RACE reads. Among some 130,000 distinct CDR3 sequences listed, about 7% were seen once. The sequencing input was blood, either unsorted or a sorted T cell fraction (not recorded which). This TCR was recovered from a female donor with ankylosing spondylitis or in good health (not recorded which). The chain couples TRBV3-1 to TRBJ1-2; D is ambiguous. The CDR3 region is CASSQEIGEGYTF. Written as DNA, the CDR3 is TGTGCCAGCAGCCAAGAGATCGGAGAGGGCTACACCTTC.